These 14 T cell receptor beta chains came from one sample sequenced in a study of blood T cell repertoires in COVID-19. TCRdb keeps only in-frame clones here, not all; method: immunoSEQ multiplex PCR. The profile covers tens of thousands of clones, with 70% to 90% appearing a single time and over 1.5% taken by the ten largest. The sequencing sample was made of peripheral blood. The receptors were gathered from a man in his sixties with acute or convalescent COVID-19.

The chain couples TRBV11-2 to TRBJ2-4; 9 nucleotides match TRBD1. This CDR3 region has 13 residues. The germline gives CDR1 SGHAT, CDR2 FQNNGV. Germline trimming cut 3 bases from V and 14 bases from J; bases unmatched to any gene: 8. This CDR3 is CASSFPGTGLEYF. The CDR3 nucleotides are TGTGCCAGCAGCTTCCCCGGGACAGGGTTGGAGTACTTC. Full variable domain (remainder filled in from reference TRBV11-2 and TRBJ2-4): EAGVAQSPRYKIIEKRQSVAFWCNPISGHATLYWYQQILGQGPKLLIQFQNNGVVDDSQLPKDRFSAERLKGVDSTLKIQPAKLEDSAVYLCASSFPGTGLEYFGAGTRLSVL.

The rearrangement joins TRBV7-2 to TRBJ2-1; 10 bases fit TRBD2. This CDR3 has 15 amino acids. Losses at the gene ends were 4 bases for V and 9 bases for J; bases not matched to a gene: 9. Germline CDR1 SGHTA, CDR2 FQGNSA. The CDR3 sequence is CASSSLAGTFGEQFF. CDR3 bases: TGTGCCAGCAGCTCACTAGCGGGAACCTTCGGTGAGCAGTTCTTC.

The J gene is TRBJ1-6, the V gene TRBV18; 9 bases map to TRBD1. CDR3 length: 18 amino acids. CDR1 and CDR2 (germline): KGHSH, LQKENI. Unmatched junction bases numbered 5, after V lost 2 bases and J lost 0 bases. The CDR3 DNA reads as TGTGCCAGCTCACCAGAAGACAGGGGGAGCTCCTATAATTCACCCCTCCACTTT. The encoded protein is CASSPEDRGSSYNSPLHF.

The chain combines TRBV2 with TRBJ2-6; D might be TRBD2 (5 bases). The length of the CDR3 is 17 residues. Trimming pared 2 bases from V and 0 bases from J, leaving 11 bases between. Germline V gene data show CDR1 as SNHLY and CDR2 as FYNNEI. The CDR3 is CASSERAASSGANVLTF. CDR3 sequence (DNA): TGTGCCAGCAGTGAACGAGCGGCTAGCTCTGGGGCCAACGTCCTGACTTTC.

The J gene is TRBJ1-1, the V gene TRBV5-1; TRBD1 agrees at 10 bases. CDR3 length: 16 residues. Germline V gene sequence: CDR1 SGHRS, CDR2 YFSETQ. Trimming cost V 6 bases and J 0 bases; bases outside gene matches: 8. The DNA for the CDR3 is TGCGCCAGCACTCCCGGACAGGGGGTAATGAACACTGAAGCTTTCTTT. It encodes CASTPGQGVMNTEAFF.

The rearrangement links TRBV5-1 to TRBJ1-1; no clear D. The CDR3 covers 15 residues. Per the germline V gene, CDR1 is SGHRS and CDR2 is YFSETQ. V was clipped by 2 bases and J by 4 bases, with 15 bases between them. The CDR3 DNA sequence: TGCGCCAGCAGCTTACAGCCCGCCAAGTCCACTGAAGCTTTCTTT. Protein sequence: CASSLQPAKSTEAFF.

The CDR3, as DNA: TGTGCCAGCAGTTACGACAGGGGGTTGGGAAACACCATATATTTT. Protein product: CASSYDRGLGNTIYF. The chain uses TRBV6-6 and TRBJ1-3, with 9 positions matching TRBD1. J was trimmed by 4 bases and V by 2 bases; bases with no gene match: 3. The CDR3 spans 15 residues. Germline assignment: CDR1 MNHNY and CDR2 SVGAGI (reference sequence).

This sequence joins TRBV29-1 and TRBJ2-1, with 11 bases aligning to TRBD2. Germline V gene data show CDR1 as SQVTM and CDR2 as ANQGSEA. The CDR3 is 14 amino acids. J gave up 4 bases and V 7 bases, and 6 bases lay outside the gene matches. The CDR3 reads CSDLAGGLYNEQFF. DNA of the CDR3: TGCAGCGACCTAGCGGGGGGTCTATACAATGAGCAGTTCTTC.

The rearrangement links TRBV5-4 to TRBJ1-1; 8 nucleotides agree with TRBD1. The junction had 8 bases not matched to a gene; V was cut back by 2 bases and J by 11 bases. CDR3 size: 13 residues. The germline V gene encodes CDR1 SGHNT and CDR2 YYREEE (reference sequence). The CDR3 region has the DNA TGTGCCAGCAGCTTAGGTCAGGGGGCAGTCGCTTTCTTT. It encodes CASSLGQGAVAFF.

The V and J genes are TRBV5-6 and TRBJ2-4, with D possibly matching TRBD1 (5 bases). In germline, CDR1 is SGHDT, CDR2 YYEEEE. The CDR3 has 13 amino acids. Trimming cost V 4 bases and J 0 bases, with 5 bases left between them. This CDR3 reads CASSRGAKNIQYF. The CDR3 DNA reads TGTGCCAGCAGCAGGGGAGCCAAAAACATTCAGTACTTC.

The rearrangement joins TRBV5-1 to TRBJ1-1; D ambiguous. CDR3 size: 12 residues. The germline V gene has CDR1 SGHRS and CDR2 YFSETQ. V lost 3 bases and J 11 bases, leaving 14 bases between the germline ends. The CDR3 DNA follows: TGCGCCAGCAGCTCCCCGGGGATTCCGGCTTTCTTT. Protein product: CASSSPGIPAFF.

This clone was seen once. The chain couples TRBV9 to TRBJ1-2, with TRBD1 identical over 8 bases. In germline, CDR1 is SGDLS, CDR2 YYNGEE. V was clipped by 4 bases and J by 5 bases; unmatched bases: 7. This CDR3 region has 14 residues. CDR3 in amino acids: CASSTPGGRYGYTF. The DNA of the CDR3 is TGTGCCAGCAGCACCCCAGGGGGCCGTTATGGCTACACCTTC.

The J gene is TRBJ1-4, the V gene TRBV5-1; possible D gene TRBD1, 5 bases. Trimming shortened V by 0 bases and J by 5 bases, and 11 bases separated the two germline ends. This CDR3 region has 15 residues. CDR1 is SGHRS and CDR2 is YFSETQ in the germline V gene. CDR3 sequence: CASSLGGRSNEKLFF. CDR3 DNA sequence: TGCGCCAGCAGCTTGGGGGGCCGGAGCAATGAAAAACTGTTTTTT.

J is TRBJ2-6 and V is TRBV27, with D perhaps TRBD1 (6 bases). Germline CDR1 and CDR2: MNHEY and SMNVEV (reference sequence). CDR3 length: 16 amino acids. V gave up 9 bases and J gave up 0 bases, with 15 bases separating them. The CDR3 is CASRTGLSSGANVLTF. In nucleotides, the CDR3 is TGTGCCAGTAGAACAGGGCTCAGCTCTGGGGCCAACGTCCTGACTTTC.